This T cell receptor (beta chain) was obtained from a study of OX40 agonist ivuxolimab in advanced cancers. Study-level background: Ivuxolimab, which is an agonistic anti-OX40 (CD134) antibody, was administered to the patients. Study-level findings and limits: Those patients achieving a partial response at 0.1-3.0 mg/kg showed among the lowest clonal expansion. Relative to CD4+, CD8+ T cells held more expanded clones on average.

This CDR3 has 13 residues. Germline V gene lookup returns CDR1 MNHEY and CDR2 SVGAGI. Trimming took 6 bases from V and 3 from J, leaving 8 bases between them. Comments on this clone: What it binds is not known.

Libraries were prepared by immunoSEQ multiplex PCR; TCRdb keeps only in-frame clonotypes and omits some of them. Among tens of thousands of clones listed, 90% to 95% were seen once. The chain uses TRBV6-5 and TRBJ2-2, with D uncertain. The clonotype originates from an adult with an advanced solid tumor such as melanoma, head and neck, liver or kidney cancer. The material was CD4+ or CD8+ T cells sorted from blood, obtained in a trial of the OX40 agonist ivuxolimab. The CDR3 DNA reads TGTGCCAGCAGCAAATCCTACACCGGGGAGCTGTTTTTT. Amino acids: CASSKSYTGELFF.